This TCR beta chain was retrieved from a study of molecular identifiers for immune sequencing clone quantification. Study-wide background: In replicates, RNA from roughly 18,000 or 92,000 naive CD8 cells was split five ways, four sequenced.

This clonotype appeared many times. TCRdb itself ran the PCR reads through MiXCR, one entry per CDR3 protein. The sample lists some 320,000 distinct CDR3 sequences, 20% to 25% occurring once. The germline CDR1 and CDR2 sequences are LGHNA and YSLEER. V lost 1 base to trimming and J lost 5 bases, with 11 bases between them. The CDR3 loop spans 15 amino acids. The TCR was taken from a human donor in good health. Some libraries in this study had Jurkat cell RNA spiked in. This chain uses TRBV4-3 with TRBJ2-2; D is unclear. The sequenced sample consisted of naive CD8+ T cells from blood, with Jurkat cell RNA spiked in. Subset here: FACS-sorted CD8+CD4-CCR7+CD45RA+ naive T cells. CDR3 nucleotide sequence: TGCGCCAGCAGCCAAGTTCAGTTTCGAACCGGGGAGCTGTTTTTT. It specifies CASSQVQFRTGELFF.